The source of this T cell receptor (beta chain) is a study of T cells after yellow fever vaccination (dated by TCRdb to about 2019). Regarding the research as a whole: The SMART-Seq v4 Ultra Low Input RNA kit was used to prepare libraries from fractions with low cell numbers. To track T-cell clones before and after primary and booster YFV17D yellow fever vaccination, bulk TCR alpha and beta repertoires were sequenced longitudinally. Two healthy male donors made up the cohort, one aged 18 to 30 years and the other aged 30 to 40 years. Blood was collected at multiple timepoints before and after primary and secondary immunization, and bulk PBMC replicates and cell subsets were isolated. What the work shows at the level of the full study, not this receptor alone: A small fraction of clonotypes showed up in both the CD4 and CD8 compartments, probably as a result of convergent recombination. The study included only two donors, which limits how far the findings can be generalized. The secondary T-cell response was weaker than the primary response but faster, peaking on day 5 instead of day 15. Most clones expanded after primary vaccination (roughly 96% of CD4 and roughly 88% of CD8) were re-detected after the booster, suggesting that broad memory maintenance occurred. FACS-sorted repertoires could contain abundant contaminating clonotypes from the bulk population, so computational filtering was required.

Trimming removed 3 bases from V and 0 bases from J; the gene matches leave 10 bases unexplained. From a lookup of the germline V gene (reference sequence), CDR1 and CDR2 are MNHEY and SMNVEV. Including cysteine and phenylalanine, the CDR3 has 19 amino acids. The DNA shown is the 57-base CDR3, in frame from base 1. In the case of this clonotype: This receptor's antigen is unknown. Nothing much larger sits one base from this clone, and base qualities are not available.

In the paper's terms, the treatment or condition label means: live attenuated yellow fever vaccine strain. At each blood-draw timepoint, two biological replicates of bulk PBMCs were collected. PBMCs were isolated from peripheral blood using a standard Ficoll-Paque protocol. TriZol was used to extract RNA from bulk PBMCs, CD4 and CD8 fractions, and dextramer-positive and dextramer-negative fractions. TCR cDNA was synthesized by 5'RACE template switching, which introduced a universal primer site and unique molecular identifiers. Priming for cDNA synthesis came from both the TCR alpha and TCR beta constant segments. Two PCR steps were used to amplify libraries, with sample barcodes and sequencing adapters being added in the second step. Libraries were sequenced on Illumina HiSeq 2500 (2x100 bp) or NovaSeq (2x150 bp). In the paper's pipeline: MIGEC was used to demultiplex reads and collapse the reads into UMI consensus sequences, and MiXCR was used for V(D)J alignment. Using edgeR on replicate PBMC samples, clonotypes were called vaccine-responding if FDR was below 0.01 and the log2 fold change was above 5 up to day 15. Each bulk clonotype received a CD4 or CD8 identity based on whether the sequenced CD4 or CD8 repertoire contained that clonotype at higher abundance. TCRdb took the public reads, trimmed them with fastp at Q25, ran MiXCR for clone calling and kept in-frame beta chains. Rows matching on CDR3 protein sequence are summarized as one entry with the most common DNA and genes. TCRdb's processing, not the authors' own work, is the source of the V and J calls. This sample comprises more than 350,000 distinct CDR3 sequences, roughly 12% of them detected only once. The ten largest clones capture around 20% of the sample.

The rearrangement combines TRBV27 with TRBJ2-6, with 8 junctional bases fitting TRBD1. The TCR originated in a man aged 18 to 30 who received the YFV17D yellow fever vaccine. The sequencing here drew on PBMCs, taken on the day of the first yellow fever vaccination. The sequenced DNA is TGTGCCAGCAGTTTCTTGCGAGGGACAGGCAGCTCTGGGGCCAACGTCCTGACTTTC. The encoded protein is CASSFLRGTGSSGANVLTF.